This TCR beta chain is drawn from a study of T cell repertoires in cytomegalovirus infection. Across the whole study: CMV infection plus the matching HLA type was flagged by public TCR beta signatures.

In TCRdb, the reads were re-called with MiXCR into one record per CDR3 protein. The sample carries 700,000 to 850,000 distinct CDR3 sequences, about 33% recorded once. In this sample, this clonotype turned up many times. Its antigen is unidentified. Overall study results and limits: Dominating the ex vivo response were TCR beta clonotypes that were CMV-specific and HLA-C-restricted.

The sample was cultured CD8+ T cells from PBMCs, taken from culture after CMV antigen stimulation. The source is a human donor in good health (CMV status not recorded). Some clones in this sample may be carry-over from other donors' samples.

The CDR3 DNA reads as TGTGCCAGCAGTGCGAACACTGAAGCTTTCTTT. This translates into CASSANTEAFF. This chain connects TRBV12-3 or TRBV12-4 to TRBJ1-1, with unresolved D. The ends were cut back, 5 bases at V and 1 base at J, with 2 bases in the middle. This CDR3 has 11 amino acids.